This T cell receptor (beta chain) originates from a study of identical twins. The CDR3 loop spans 16 amino acids. Per germline, CDR1 MNHNS and CDR2 SASEGT. V lost 6 bases, J lost 4 bases, and 21 bases lay in between. This clonotype was seen at least ten times. Its antigen is not identified. TCRdb reprocessed the 5' RACE reads with MiXCR, giving one entry per CDR3 protein. This table holds a few hundred thousand distinct CDR3 sequences, 15% to 20% found once. Study results and caveats: Insertions ran lower in abundant cord blood beta clonotypes, though not in memory repertoires. In beta out-of-frame sequences, the excess sharing between twins was weaker.

This chain connects TRBV6-1 to TRBJ2-5; no clear D. The sequenced sample consisted of naive T cells sorted from blood. The TCR originated in a man aged 50 to 60 in good health. CDR3 in DNA: TGTGCCAGCAGCTCCCTCGGAGCCCTGGCGAGAGAGACCCAGTACTTC. Translated, it gives CASSSLGALARETQYF.